The 22 T cell receptor beta chains below come from one sample, sequenced in a study of graft-versus-host responses after intestinal transplantation. Measured with immunoSEQ multiplex PCR; TCRdb has only the in-frame clones, and not every one. This table has more than 70,000 clones, roughly 90% appearing once. The antigens for these receptors are not known. The material was unstimulated CD4+ T cells sorted from spleen or lymph node cells, obtained before intestinal transplant. These receptor sequences come from a human donor who received an intestinal transplant.

J is TRBJ2-1 and V is TRBV7-3; 8 bases agree with TRBD2. The CDR3 contains 15 residues. J gave up 4 bases and V 5 bases, and 7 bases lay outside the gene matches. Germline values: CDR1 SGHTA, CDR2 FQGTGA. The CDR3 DNA is TGTGCCAGCAGCGCGCGGGGGGCCCAATACAATGAGCAGTTCTTC. Its translation: CASSARGAQYNEQFF.

V gene TRBV5-1 combines with J gene TRBJ1-6, with 8 positions matching TRBD1. Per germline, CDR1 SGHRS and CDR2 YFSETQ. The CDR3 runs 17 residues. J lost 0 bases, V lost 4 bases, and 6 bases had no gene match. DNA for the CDR3: TGCGCCAGCAGCCCGGGACAGGACAGCTCCTATAATTCACCCCTCCACTTT. Its protein product is CASSPGQDSSYNSPLHF.

The chain joins TRBV7-9 to TRBJ2-2; tentative D call: TRBD2 (5 bases). CDR3 length: 16 residues. The V end was cut by 3 bases, the J end by 4 bases, with 15 bases between. CDR1 is SEHNR and CDR2 is FQNEAQ in the germline V gene (reference sequence). The CDR3 here is CASSFHVLASTGELFF. CDR3 sequence (DNA): TGTGCCAGCAGCTTCCATGTCCTAGCTTCCACCGGGGAGCTGTTTTTT.

This clone was detected only once. The chain combines TRBV11-2 with TRBJ1-3, with 7 bases lining up with TRBD1. The CDR3 runs 16 residues. The junction had 7 bases not matched to a gene; V was cut back by 5 bases and J by 0 bases. In germline, CDR1 is SGHAT, CDR2 FQNNGV. The CDR3 sequence: CASSTRQGPSGNTIYF. The CDR3, as DNA: TGTGCCAGCAGCACTCGACAGGGCCCCTCTGGAAACACCATATATTTT.

The V gene is TRBV7-6, the J gene TRBJ1-3; 9 bases map to TRBD1. V was pared by 8 bases and J by 7 bases, with 9 bases of the junction left unmatched. This CDR3 spans 14 amino acids. The V gene's germline CDR1 is SGHVS and CDR2 FNYEAQ. In nucleotides, the CDR3 is TGTGCCAGCGGGGGGGGACAGGGTTTGAACACCATATATTTT. Translated, it gives CASGGGQGLNTIYF.

The V gene is TRBV5-1, the J gene TRBJ2-7; a weak D match, TRBD1 (6 bases). The length of the CDR3 is 16 residues. Per the germline V gene, CDR1 is SGHRS and CDR2 is YFSETQ. Trimming left V 0 bases short and J 3 bases short, with 16 bases between. The CDR3 spells CASSLASGTQSYEQYF. CDR3 DNA sequence: TGCGCCAGCAGCTTGGCATCCGGGACACAGAGCTACGAGCAGTACTTC. The complete variable domain, with remaining parts taken from reference TRBV5-1 and TRBJ2-7, reads KAGVTQTPRYLIKTRGQQVTLSCSPISGHRSVSWYQQTPGQGLQFLFEYFSETQRNKGNFPGRFSGRQFSNSRSEMNVSTLELGDSALYLCASSLASGTQSYEQYFGPGTRLTVT.

The chain links TRBV5-1 to TRBJ1-1, with 7 nucleotides matching TRBD1. This CDR3 has 15 residues. V was pared by 4 bases and J by 3 bases, with 9 bases of the junction left unmatched. CDR1 SGHRS and CDR2 YFSETQ come from the germline V gene. Here the CDR3 DNA reads TGCGCCAGCAGCGGCCTGAGGGGGCCGGACACTGAAGCTTTCTTT. Amino acids: CASSGLRGPDTEAFF.

In DNA form, the CDR3 reads TGTGCCAGCAGCGCGACTAGCGGGGCCTACGAGCAGTACTTC. This translates into CASSATSGAYEQYF. V and J are TRBV9 and TRBJ2-7; TRBD2 agrees at 11 bases. CDR3 length equals 14 residues. V shed 3 bases, J shed 2 bases, and the junction held 1 base outside the gene matches. From germline, CDR1 is SGDLS and CDR2 YYNGEE. The variable domain in full, with the rest retrieved from reference TRBV9 and TRBJ2-7, is DSGVTQTPKHLITATGQRVTLRCSPRSGDLSVYWYQQSLDQGLQFLIQYYNGEERAKGNILERFSAQQFPDLHSELNLSSLELGDSALYFCASSATSGAYEQYFGPGTRLTVT.

The chain is built from TRBV10-1 and TRBJ1-2, with no clear D. This CDR3 has 13 residues. With 0 bases removed from V and 6 bases from J, the gap between germline ends came to 8 bases. Germline-derived CDR1 and CDR2 are WNHNN and SYGVQD (reference sequence). CDR3 amino acids: CASSESRMNGYTF. DNA for the CDR3: TGCGCCAGCAGTGAGTCCAGAATGAATGGCTACACCTTC.

This chain links TRBV21-1 with TRBJ1-2; no check of the table's D call, TRBD1, against the DNA was made. TRBV21-1 is a pseudogene. The CDR3 loop spans 15 amino acids. The CDR3 here is CASSPDRAVGYGYTF. The CDR3 region has the DNA TGTGCCAGCAGCCCCGACAGGGCTGTTGGCTATGGCTACACCTTC.

V and J are TRBV7-2 and TRBJ2-1, with D perhaps TRBD2 (5 bases). In germline, CDR1 is SGHTA, CDR2 FQGNSA. Trimming removed 3 bases at V and 8 bases at J, with 14 bases between. The CDR3 spans 14 residues. The CDR3 loop reads CASSFRLAGDEQFF. The DNA of the CDR3 is TGTGCCAGCAGCTTCCGGCTAGCCGGGGATGAGCAGTTCTTC.

This rearrangement joins TRBV7-3 to TRBJ2-5, with 8 bases fitting TRBD1. The CDR3 length is 13 residues. The trim removed 4 bases at V and 4 bases at J, leaving 2 bases unmatched. Looked up from germline, CDR1 is SGHTA and CDR2 is FQGTGA. The CDR3 sequence: CASSSGTGETQYF. CDR3 nucleotides: TGTGCCAGCAGCTCCGGGACAGGAGAGACCCAGTACTTC.

V gene TRBV30 combines with J gene TRBJ2-4; 7 nucleotides agree with TRBD2. The CDR3 covers 13 residues. CDR1 GTSNPN and CDR2 SVGIG come from the germline V gene (reference sequence). The V segment lost 4 bases and the J segment 5 bases; nucleotides outside the gene matches: 5. CDR3 sequence: CAWIGGVENIQYF. In DNA form, the CDR3 reads TGTGCCTGGATTGGGGGGGTGGAAAACATTCAGTACTTC.

V gene TRBV18 combines with J gene TRBJ2-4, with D perhaps matching TRBD2 (6 bases). CDR1 KGHSH and CDR2 LQKENI come from the germline V gene. The CDR3 runs 15 residues. Trimming took 2 bases from V and 6 from J, leaving 14 bases between them. DNA of the CDR3: TGTGCCAGCTCACCAATTGGGGACTCCCCAAACATTCAGTACTTC. It yields the protein CASSPIGDSPNIQYF.

The chain uses TRBV18 and TRBJ1-1; the match to TRBD1 covers 7 bases. The CDR3 sequence is 15 residues long. Germline V lookup: CDR1 KGHSH, CDR2 LQKENI. V lost 6 bases to trimming and J lost 0 bases; unmatched junction nucleotides: 7. The DNA of the CDR3 is TGTGCCAGCTCCCTAGACAGGGCAATGAACACTGAAGCTTTCTTT. Its protein product is CASSLDRAMNTEAFF. Based on the CDR3 plus reference TRBV18 and TRBJ1-1, the full variable domain is NAGVMQNPRHLVRRRGQEARLRCSPMKGHSHVYWYRQLPEEGLKFMVYLQKENIIDESGMPKERFSAEFPKEGPSILRIQQVVRGDSAAYFCASSLDRAMNTEAFFGQGTRLTVV.

The chain carries TRBV6-5 and TRBJ2-7, with TRBD1 matching 7 bases. The germline V gene encodes CDR1 MNHEY and CDR2 SVGAGI. The CDR3 sequence is 13 residues long. J gave up 1 base and V 6 bases, and 3 bases lay outside the gene matches. DNA for the CDR3: TGTGCCAGCAGCAAGGGACAGTCCTACGAGCAGTACTTC. This codes for CASSKGQSYEQYF.

The chain links TRBV9 to TRBJ1-6; TRBD1 is a possible D gene (5 bases). The CDR3 spans 14 residues. Germline V gene lookup returns CDR1 SGDLS and CDR2 YYNGEE. The V gene lost 4 bases and the J gene lost 9 bases, with 14 bases spanning the gap. The CDR3, as DNA: TGTGCCAGCAGCTACGGGACGGGGGGTTCACCCCTCCACTTT. This sequence encodes CASSYGTGGSPLHF.

V is TRBV10-2 and J is TRBJ2-3; 10 nucleotides match TRBD1. V shed 9 bases and J 8 bases; nucleotides not matched to a gene: 8. CDR1 is WSHSY, CDR2 SAAADI, per germline. The CDR3 has 13 residues. CDR3 sequence reads: CARQETGGGTQYF. The CDR3 DNA reads TGCGCCAGACAAGAGACAGGGGGCGGTACGCAGTATTTT.

This chain uses TRBV13 with TRBJ2-1; D remains unclear. With 2 bases removed from V and 8 bases from J, the gap between germline ends came to 16 bases. The CDR3 runs to 15 residues. CDR1 is PRHDT and CDR2 is FYEKMQ in the germline V gene (reference sequence). The CDR3 nucleotides read TGTGCCAGCAGCTTACGTTCCCACCGGTCCCATGAGCAGTTCTTC. It specifies CASSLRSHRSHEQFF.

CDR3 amino acids: CATGNAGLPREQYF. The CDR3 coding sequence is TGTGCGACGGGAAACGCGGGGCTACCACGCGAGCAGTACTTC. This rearrangement joins TRBV25-1 to TRBJ2-7; the D gene is possibly TRBD2 (6 bases). Germline values: CDR1 MGHDK, CDR2 SYGVNS. The CDR3 runs to 14 residues.

The chain uses TRBV7-6 and TRBJ2-7; D unclear. This CDR3 spans 12 amino acids. CDR1 SGHVS and CDR2 FNYEAQ come from the germline V gene. The V end lost 5 bases, the J end lost 6 bases, and 11 bases lay between the germline ends. The CDR3 region has the DNA TGTGCCAGCAGCCCCCTATCGCGCGAGCAGTACTTC. This codes for CASSPLSREQYF.

This chain connects TRBV18 to TRBJ1-1; 10 positions agree with TRBD1. Germline V lookup: CDR1 KGHSH, CDR2 LQKENI. There are 15 residues in the CDR3. The V gene end was trimmed by 3 bases and the J gene end by 5 bases; junction bases not matched to a gene: 6. The CDR3 bases are TGTGCCAGCTCACCCCCCCGGGACAGGGGTACTGAAGCTTTCTTT. Protein: CASSPPRDRGTEAFF.